Presented here are 21 T cell receptor beta chains from one specimen sequenced in a study of cytomegalovirus exposure and HLA in healthy donors. Researchers ran the PCR with 60 Vbeta and 13 Jbeta primers. Measured with immunoSEQ multiplex PCR; TCRdb has only the in-frame clones, and not every one. The sample has over 70,000 clones, more than 55% seen once; the top ten hold roughly 21%. Sample: PBMCs. These receptors originate from a woman aged 45-60 years in good health and CMV-seropositive.

V gene TRBV9 combines with J gene TRBJ2-2; 8 bases map to TRBD2. The germline gives CDR1 SGDLS, CDR2 YYNGEE. J lost 7 bases, V lost 6 bases, and 11 bases had no gene match. CDR3 length: 15 residues. In DNA, the CDR3 is TGTGCCAGCACCCCCTCGGGGGGGAGCTTCGGGGAGCTGTTTTTT. Translating gives CASTPSGGSFGELFF.

This clone appeared once. The chain employs TRBV7-2 and TRBJ1-6, with D possibly being TRBD1 (6 bases). V gave up 0 bases and J gave up 9 bases, with 12 bases separating them. This CDR3 has 15 amino acids. The V gene's germline CDR1 is SGHTA and CDR2 FQGNSA. DNA of the CDR3: TGTGCCAGCAGCTTAGCCTATAACAGGGCTTCACCCCTCCACTTT. This translates into CASSLAYNRASPLHF.

CDR3 nucleotide sequence: TGTGCCAGCAGCGGCGACAGTCTTCGCTACGAGCAGTACTTC. It codes for CASSGDSLRYEQYF. The gene calls are TRBV7-2 and TRBJ2-5, with D possibly being TRBD1 (5 bases). The last part of the DNA fits TRBJ2-7 better; the J call may be wrong. CDR1 and CDR2 (germline): SGHTA, FQGNSA. CDR3 size: 14 residues.

This rearrangement joins TRBV7-9 to TRBJ2-1; TRBD2 matches at 9 bases. Germline V gives CDR1 SEHNR, CDR2 FQNEAQ (reference sequence). The junction had 8 bases not matched to a gene; V was cut back by 5 bases and J by 6 bases. The CDR3 loop spans 15 amino acids. The CDR3 loop reads CASSVTSGRPNEQFF. CDR3 coding DNA: TGTGCCAGCAGCGTCACTAGCGGGCGCCCCAATGAGCAGTTCTTC.

This clone was seen just once. The chain recombines TRBV30 with TRBJ2-2; D is ambiguous. The CDR3 consists of 14 residues. Germline V gene sequence: CDR1 GTSNPN, CDR2 SVGIG (reference sequence). The V and J ends lost 1 base and 1 base respectively, with 7 bases between them. CDR3 sequence: CAWSESGNTGELFF. The CDR3 DNA sequence: TGTGCCTGGAGTGAGTCAGGGAACACCGGGGAGCTGTTTTTT.

This clone was seen a handful of times. This chain links TRBV4-3 with TRBJ1-6, with D perhaps matching TRBD1 (5 bases). CDR3 length: 18 amino acids. Looked up from germline, CDR1 is LGHNA and CDR2 is YSLEER. Trimming left V 0 bases short and J 7 bases short, with 19 bases between. DNA for the CDR3: TGCGCCAGCAGCCAAGAACCGACAGCCCAGAATCTAAATTCACCCCTCCACTTT. Its protein is CASSQEPTAQNLNSPLHF.

The chain combines TRBV14 with TRBJ1-4; D unclear. Germline V gene sequence: CDR1 SGHDN, CDR2 FVKESK. V dropped 3 bases and J dropped 10 bases, with 12 bases sitting between them. CDR3 length: 13 residues. This CDR3 reads CASSHADTTKLFF. CDR3 in DNA: TGTGCCAGCAGCCATGCTGACACCACAAAACTGTTTTTT.

The rearrangement uses TRBV6-5 and TRBJ1-5, with a possible D match to TRBD1 (5 bases). The CDR3 extends over 14 amino acids. Germline CDR1 MNHEY, CDR2 SVGAGI. V lost 6 bases and J lost 11, with 20 bases in between. CDR3 bases: TGTGCCAGCAGCTGGGACCTCACGGGAGGGGCCCAGCATTTT. This sequence encodes CASSWDLTGGAQHF.

This chain links TRBV28 with TRBJ1-4, with D hard to call. Germline CDR1 and CDR2: MDHEN and SYDVKM. The length of the CDR3 is 11 residues. Trimming shortened V by 7 bases and J by 6 bases, and 6 bases separated the two germline ends. DNA of the CDR3: TGTGCCAGCAAACTTGATGAAAAACTGTTTTTT. Translated, it gives CASKLDEKLFF.

The chain links TRBV19 to TRBJ2-3, with 7 bases matching TRBD2. CDR1 and CDR2 (germline): LNHDA, SQIVND (reference sequence). This CDR3 spans 15 amino acids. The V gene end was trimmed by 2 bases and the J gene end by 8 bases; junction bases not matched to a gene: 10. CDR3 in amino acids: CASSIIETSSVTQYF. In DNA, the CDR3 is TGTGCCAGTAGTATAATCGAGACTAGCAGTGTTACGCAGTATTTT.

V and J are TRBV27 and TRBJ2-7; no firm D call. The V end lost 6 bases, the J end lost 1 base, and 13 bases lay between the germline ends. This CDR3 contains 14 residues. Germline CDR1 and CDR2: MNHEY and SMNVEV (reference sequence). The CDR3 spells CASSRRVSSYEQYF. The CDR3 nucleotides are TGTGCCAGCAGCCGCCGGGTGAGTTCCTACGAGCAGTACTTC.

The chain is built from TRBV6-1 and TRBJ1-1; D is unclear. CDR1 MNHNS and CDR2 SASEGT come from the germline V gene. Trimming stripped 4 bases from V and 5 bases from J, with 17 bases between. CDR3 length: 15 residues. CDR3 nucleotides: TGTGCCAGCAGTGGGGCTCAAGCTGGTTGGACTGAAGCTTTCTTT. Translated: CASSGAQAGWTEAFF.

The chain is built from TRBV9 and TRBJ2-3; 9 bases match TRBD1. There are 16 residues in the CDR3. Germline V gene data show CDR1 as SGDLS and CDR2 as YYNGEE. V gave up 0 bases and J gave up 2 bases; unmatched junction bases: 4. CDR3: CASSVAQGAVTDTQYF. The CDR3 nucleotides read TGTGCCAGCAGCGTAGCACAGGGGGCCGTCACAGATACGCAGTATTTT.

The rearrangement links TRBV29-1 to TRBJ2-5, with D perhaps TRBD2 (6 bases). Germline CDR1 is SQVTM and CDR2 is ANQGSEA. V was pared by 1 base and J by 0 bases, with 12 bases between. The CDR3 length is 15 residues. Written as DNA, the CDR3 is TGCAGCGTTGAAGGGGGGGAGTTGTACCAAGAGACCCAGTACTTC. It is translated as CSVEGGELYQETQYF.

The chain links TRBV28 to TRBJ2-7, with a tentative D call TRBD2 (5 bases). The V and J ends lost 3 bases and 7 bases respectively, with 7 bases between them. Germline V CDR1 and CDR2: MDHEN, SYDVKM. This CDR3 is 11 amino acids long. The CDR3 loop reads CASSLSGEQYF. The CDR3 bases are TGTGCCAGCAGTTTGTCGGGAGAGCAGTACTTC.

The V call is TRBV4-2, the J call TRBJ2-1, with D maybe TRBD1 (6 bases). The germline V and J ends were trimmed by 1 base and 8 bases, with 12 bases remaining between them. The CDR3 is made up of 14 amino acids. Germline values: CDR1 LGHNA, CDR2 YNFKEQ. CDR3 DNA sequence: TGTGCCAGCAGCCAAGGATTACAGGGTTATGAGCAGTTCTTC. Its protein is CASSQGLQGYEQFF.

The rearrangement uses TRBV6-1 and TRBJ2-7, with a tentative D call TRBD1 (5 bases). Trimming cost V 1 base and J 2 bases, with 9 bases left between them. This CDR3 comprises 14 residues. Looked up from germline, CDR1 is MNHNS and CDR2 is SASEGT. The CDR3 nucleotides read TGTGCCAGCAGTGAAGTGCAGGGTCCCTACGAGCAGTACTTC. Residues: CASSEVQGPYEQYF.

The rearrangement uses TRBV7-2 and TRBJ1-5; 7 bases line up with TRBD1. Germline CDR1 is SGHTA and CDR2 is FQGNSA. Trimming took 2 bases from V and 1 from J; bases not matched to a gene: 5. The CDR3 is 16 residues long. CDR3 sequence: CASSLTGAFSNQPQHF. The CDR3 DNA reads as TGTGCCAGCAGCTTAACAGGGGCCTTCAGCAATCAGCCCCAGCATTTT.

The chain links TRBV7-2 to TRBJ2-2; a possible D gene is TRBD1 (8 bases). V was cut by 4 bases and J by 5 bases, with 11 bases left in between. The CDR3 has 14 residues. Germline loops: CDR1 SGHTA, CDR2 FQGNSA. Here the CDR3 DNA reads TGTGCCAGCAGCTACAGGGGGGGTACCGGGGAGCTGTTTTTT. Protein product: CASSYRGGTGELFF.

The rearrangement links TRBV11-3 to TRBJ2-2, with 11 bases matching TRBD2. CDR1 SGHNT and CDR2 YENEEA come from the germline V gene. The CDR3 contains 18 residues. The J segment lost 6 bases and the V segment lost 5 bases, leaving 14 bases of the junction unmatched. The CDR3 coding sequence is TGTGCCAGCAGCCGAGATCCCCTAGCGGGGGGTATGGCCGGGGAGCTGTTTTTT. Its translation is CASSRDPLAGGMAGELFF.

V gene TRBV15 combines with J gene TRBJ1-1; D is unclear. The CDR3 length is 14 residues. The V gene's germline CDR1 is LNHNV and CDR2 YYDKDF (reference sequence). V was cut by 3 bases and J by 0 bases, with 8 bases left in between. The CDR3 protein is CATSSTYMNTEAFF. The CDR3 region has the DNA TGTGCCACCAGCAGTACATACATGAACACTGAAGCTTTCTTT.